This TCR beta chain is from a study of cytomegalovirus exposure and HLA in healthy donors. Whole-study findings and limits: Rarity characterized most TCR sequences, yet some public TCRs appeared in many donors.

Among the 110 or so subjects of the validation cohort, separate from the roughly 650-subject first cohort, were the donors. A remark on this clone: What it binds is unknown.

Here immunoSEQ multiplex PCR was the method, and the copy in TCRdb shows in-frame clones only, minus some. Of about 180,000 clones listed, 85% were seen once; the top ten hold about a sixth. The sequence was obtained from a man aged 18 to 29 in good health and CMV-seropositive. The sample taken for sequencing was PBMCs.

The CDR3 DNA follows: TGCGCCAGCAGCTTCCCCGGACAGGGCTCGGGCACAGATACGCAGTATTTT. Translated, it gives CASSFPGQGSGTDTQYF. The V and J genes are TRBV10-2 and TRBJ2-3; 8 nucleotides match TRBD1. The trim removed 6 bases at V and 1 base at J, leaving 12 bases unmatched. The CDR3 covers 17 residues. CDR1 and CDR2 from the germline V gene are WSHSY and SAAADI.